This TCR beta chain is from a study of cytomegalovirus exposure and HLA in healthy donors. A multiplex PCR was run with 60 Vbeta primers and 13 Jbeta primers. The repertoire was sequenced with immunoSEQ multiplex PCR; TCRdb's copy has only in-frame clones and lacks some. The sample lists 90,000 to 150,000 clones, under 90% occurring once. The sequence came from a woman between 40 and 55 years old in good health and CMV-seronegative. Specimen: PBMCs.

As DNA, the CDR3 is TGTGCCAGCAGTCTCAGTCGGGGTTTAGGTACTGAAGCTTTCTTT. It translates to CASSLSRGLGTEAFF. The chain recombines TRBV28 with TRBJ1-1; D call uncertain. Trimming took 5 bases from V and 5 from J, leaving 18 bases between them. In germline, CDR1 is MDHEN, CDR2 SYDVKM. This CDR3 spans 15 amino acids.